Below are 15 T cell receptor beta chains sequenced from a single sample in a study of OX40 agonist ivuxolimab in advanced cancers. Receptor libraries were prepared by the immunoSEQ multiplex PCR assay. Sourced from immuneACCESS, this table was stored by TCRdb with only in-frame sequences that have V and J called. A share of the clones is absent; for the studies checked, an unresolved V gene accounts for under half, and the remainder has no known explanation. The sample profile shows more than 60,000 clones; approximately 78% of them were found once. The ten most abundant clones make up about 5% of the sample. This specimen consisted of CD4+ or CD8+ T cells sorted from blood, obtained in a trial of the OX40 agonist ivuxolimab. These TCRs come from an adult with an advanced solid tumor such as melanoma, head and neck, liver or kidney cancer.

CDR3: CASSLAGGASSYEQYF. For the CDR3, the DNA is TGTGCCAGCAGCTTAGCGGGCGGGGCTTCATCCTACGAGCAGTACTTC. V usage is TRBV7-2 and J usage is TRBJ2-7, with a tentative D call TRBD2 (6 bases). This CDR3 has 16 residues. CDR1 and CDR2 (germline): SGHTA, FQGNSA. V gave up 0 bases and J gave up 1 base, with 13 bases separating them.

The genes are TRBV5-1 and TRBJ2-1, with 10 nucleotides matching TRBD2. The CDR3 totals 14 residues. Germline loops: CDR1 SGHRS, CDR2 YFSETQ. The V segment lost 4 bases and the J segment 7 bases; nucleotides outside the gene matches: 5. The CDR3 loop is CASSLAGERNEQFF. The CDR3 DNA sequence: TGCGCCAGCAGCCTAGCGGGAGAACGGAATGAGCAGTTCTTC.

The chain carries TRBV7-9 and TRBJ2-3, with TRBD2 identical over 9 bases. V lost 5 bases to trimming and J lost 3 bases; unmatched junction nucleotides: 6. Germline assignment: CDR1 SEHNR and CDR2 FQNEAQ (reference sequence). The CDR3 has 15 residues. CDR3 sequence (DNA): TGTGCCAGCAGCCTCCGGACTAGCGTTACAGATACGCAGTATTTT. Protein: CASSLRTSVTDTQYF.

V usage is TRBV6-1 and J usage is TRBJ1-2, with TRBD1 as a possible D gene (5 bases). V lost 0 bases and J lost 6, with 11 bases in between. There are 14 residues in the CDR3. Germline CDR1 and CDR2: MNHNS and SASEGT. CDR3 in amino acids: CASSEAWGEDGYTF. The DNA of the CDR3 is TGTGCCAGCAGTGAAGCGTGGGGGGAGGATGGCTACACCTTC.

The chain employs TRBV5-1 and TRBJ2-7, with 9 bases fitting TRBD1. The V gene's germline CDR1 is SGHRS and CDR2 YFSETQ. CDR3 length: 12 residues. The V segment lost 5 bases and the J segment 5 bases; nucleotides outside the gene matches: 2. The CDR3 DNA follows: TGCGCCAGCAGAACAGGGGGCGACGAGCAGTACTTC. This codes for CASRTGGDEQYF.

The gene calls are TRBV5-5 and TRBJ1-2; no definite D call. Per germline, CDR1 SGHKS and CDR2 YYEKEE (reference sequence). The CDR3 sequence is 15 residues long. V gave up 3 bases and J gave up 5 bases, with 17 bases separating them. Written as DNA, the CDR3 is TGTGCCAGCAGCTCAGCGGCCTCAACTCTATATGGCTACACCTTC. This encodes CASSSAASTLYGYTF.

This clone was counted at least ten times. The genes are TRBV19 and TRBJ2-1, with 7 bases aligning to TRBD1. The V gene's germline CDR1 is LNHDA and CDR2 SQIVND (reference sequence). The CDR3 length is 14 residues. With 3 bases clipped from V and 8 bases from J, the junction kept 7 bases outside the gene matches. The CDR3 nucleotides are TGTGCCAGTAGTATCGTACAGGGGAGAGATGAGCAGTTCTTC. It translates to CASSIVQGRDEQFF.

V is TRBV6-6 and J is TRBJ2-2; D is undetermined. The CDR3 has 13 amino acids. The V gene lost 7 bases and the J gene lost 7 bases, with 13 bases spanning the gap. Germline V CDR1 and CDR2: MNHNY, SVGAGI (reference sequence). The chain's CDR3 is CASNPDPGGELFF. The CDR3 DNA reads TGTGCCAGCAATCCTGACCCCGGCGGGGAGCTGTTTTTT.

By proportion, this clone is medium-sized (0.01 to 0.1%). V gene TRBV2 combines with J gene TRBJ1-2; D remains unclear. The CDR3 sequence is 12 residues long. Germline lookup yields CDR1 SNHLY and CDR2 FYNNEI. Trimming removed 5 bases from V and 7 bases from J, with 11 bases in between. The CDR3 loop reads CASSTTDPGYTF. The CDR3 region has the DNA TGTGCCAGCAGTACAACAGATCCTGGCTACACCTTC.

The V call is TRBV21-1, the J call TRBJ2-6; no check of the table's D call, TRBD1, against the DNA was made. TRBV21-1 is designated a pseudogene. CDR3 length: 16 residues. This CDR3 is CASSKVGQIGANVLTF. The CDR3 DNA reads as TGTGCCAGCAGCAAAGTTGGACAGATTGGGGCCAACGTCCTGACTTTC.

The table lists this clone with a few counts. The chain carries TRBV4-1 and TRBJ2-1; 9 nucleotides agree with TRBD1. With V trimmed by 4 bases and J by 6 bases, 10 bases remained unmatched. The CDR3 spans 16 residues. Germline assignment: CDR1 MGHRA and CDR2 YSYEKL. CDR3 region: CASSPQGTGLSNEQFF. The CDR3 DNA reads TGCGCCAGCAGCCCTCAGGGGACAGGGTTATCCAATGAGCAGTTCTTC.

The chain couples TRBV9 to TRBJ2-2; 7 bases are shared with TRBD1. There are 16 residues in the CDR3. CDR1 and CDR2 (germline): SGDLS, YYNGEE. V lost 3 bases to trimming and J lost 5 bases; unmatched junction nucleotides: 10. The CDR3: CASSARPGGLTGELFF. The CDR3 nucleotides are TGTGCCAGCAGCGCACGACCAGGGGGTTTAACCGGGGAGCTGTTTTTT. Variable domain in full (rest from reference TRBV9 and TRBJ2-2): DSGVTQTPKHLITATGQRVTLRCSPRSGDLSVYWYQQSLDQGLQFLIQYYNGEERAKGNILERFSAQQFPDLHSELNLSSLELGDSALYFCASSARPGGLTGELFFGEGSRLTVL.

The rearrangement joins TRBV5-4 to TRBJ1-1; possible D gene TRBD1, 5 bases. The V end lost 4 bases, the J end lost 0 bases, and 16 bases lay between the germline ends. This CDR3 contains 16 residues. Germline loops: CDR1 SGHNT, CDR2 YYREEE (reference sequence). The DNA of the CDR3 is TGTGCCAGCAGCACGGAGGAGGGGACCATGAACACTGAAGCTTTCTTT. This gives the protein CASSTEEGTMNTEAFF.

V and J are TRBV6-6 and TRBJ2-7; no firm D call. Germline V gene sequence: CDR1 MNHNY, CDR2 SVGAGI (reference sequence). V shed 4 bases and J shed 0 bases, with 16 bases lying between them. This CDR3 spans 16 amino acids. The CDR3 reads CASSSVTGRFSYEQYF. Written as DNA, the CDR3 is TGTGCCAGCAGTTCCGTCACTGGGCGTTTCTCCTACGAGCAGTACTTC.

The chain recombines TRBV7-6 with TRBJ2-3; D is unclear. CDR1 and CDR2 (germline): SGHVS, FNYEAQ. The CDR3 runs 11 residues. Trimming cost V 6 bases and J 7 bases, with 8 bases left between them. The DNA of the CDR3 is TGTGCCAGCAGTCAGACAAATACGCAGTATTTT. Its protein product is CASSQTNTQYF.